A single sample is the source of the 8 T cell receptor beta chains below, sequenced in a study of T-cell memory formation after mild COVID-19. MiXCR was run by TCRdb on the 5' RACE reads, yielding one entry per CDR3 protein. The data contain about 110,000 distinct CDR3 sequences, 15% to 20% of them seen just once; the ten biggest clones take up approximately 28%. Sequenced sample: PBMCs or a T cell subset sorted from them (not recorded which). The receptors were sampled from an adult woman who had mild COVID-19 (a few samples of this study predate the infection). Cell type and time point are not known.

The rearrangement links TRBV20-1 to TRBJ1-2, with TRBD1 identical over 8 bases. This CDR3 spans 13 amino acids. Germline V CDR1 and CDR2: DFQATT, SNEGSKA (reference sequence). V lost 5 bases and J lost 0; bases outside the gene matches: 2. The CDR3 loop is CSAWTGTNYGYTF. In DNA form, the CDR3 reads TGCAGTGCTTGGACAGGGACTAACTATGGCTACACCTTC.

This clonotype was detected many times. The chain employs TRBV6-5 and TRBJ2-1; D ambiguous. Germline loops: CDR1 MNHEY, CDR2 SVGAGI. The V end lost 0 bases, the J end lost 4 bases, and 7 bases lay between the germline ends. CDR3 length: 14 amino acids. CDR3 protein: CASSYSGFYNEQFF. For the CDR3, the DNA is TGTGCCAGCAGTTACTCCGGCTTTTACAATGAGCAGTTCTTC.

About this clonotype itself: Mismatch with germline at one junction end may stem from a read error. V usage is TRBV24-1 and J usage is TRBJ1-1; no definite D call. The V gene's germline CDR1 is KGHDR and CDR2 SFDVKD. This CDR3 has 15 amino acids. The CDR3 DNA is TGTGCCACCAGTGAGGGCCCTGGGATGAACACTGAATCTTTCTTT. Its protein product is CATSEGPGMNTESFF.

A few counts support this clonotype. The chain couples TRBV5-6 to TRBJ1-5; D is ambiguous. Germline CDR1 and CDR2: SGHDT and YYEEEE. The CDR3 is 12 residues long. V was trimmed by 0 bases and J by 6 bases, leaving 4 bases between them. CDR3 sequence: CASSLGLQPQHF. The CDR3 DNA follows: TGTGCCAGCAGCTTGGGTCTTCAGCCCCAGCATTTT.

The chain couples TRBV2 to TRBJ2-1; unclear D gene. The germline gives CDR1 SNHLY, CDR2 FYNNEI. The CDR3 loop spans 10 amino acids. V was shortened by 7 bases and J by 7 bases, with 5 bases between the two germline ends. DNA of the CDR3: TGTGCCAGCAACCCGAATGAGCAGTTCTTC. Protein product: CASNPNEQFF.

The chain recombines TRBV6-5 with TRBJ1-2; TRBD1 aligns across 7 bases. The V and J ends lost 5 bases and 6 bases, in that order; junction bases with no gene match: 9. Germline CDR1 is MNHEY and CDR2 is SVGAGI. The CDR3 totals 14 residues. The CDR3 DNA reads as TGTGCCAGCAGTCCCCTGGGACAGTTGCATGGCTACACCTTC. Encoded protein: CASSPLGQLHGYTF.

The chain combines TRBV12-3 or TRBV12-4 with TRBJ2-3, with a tentative D call TRBD2 (6 bases). Trimming removed 11 bases from V and 1 base from J, with 13 bases in between. The CDR3 length is 13 residues. Written as DNA, the CDR3 is TGTGCCTCATGGGGGGTCGGCACAGATACGCAGTATTTT. Residues: CASWGVGTDTQYF.

The chain has TRBV7-9 and TRBJ1-2; TRBD1 agrees at 8 bases. The ends lost 2 bases at V and 3 bases at J; junction bases unmatched: 5. The CDR3 extends over 15 amino acids. Germline CDR1 SEHNR, CDR2 FQNEAQ (reference sequence). The CDR3, as DNA: TGTGCCAGCAGCTTACGAGACAGGGGAGACTATGGCTACACCTTC. Its protein is CASSLRDRGDYGYTF.